What follows describes a single T cell receptor (beta chain). Its antigen is unknown. The record originates from a study of cytomegalovirus exposure and HLA in healthy donors. The CDR3 covers 14 residues. Trimming cost V 3 bases and J 3 bases, with 11 bases left between them. Germline V gives CDR1 LNHDA, CDR2 SQIVND (reference sequence). Only in-frame clones appear in the TCRdb table, and some are missing; sequencing was by immunoSEQ multiplex PCR. The sample lists 75,000 to 95,000 clones; approximately 96% were seen once. General study findings and limits: Usually a TCR sequence was rare, but some public TCRs were found in many donors.

Material for sequencing was PBMCs. The chain carries TRBV19 and TRBJ2-5; TRBD1 might be the D (6 bases). This TCR derives from a man between 18 and 35 years old in good health and CMV-seronegative. The chain's CDR3 is CASSIGGWEETQYF. The CDR3 DNA follows: TGTGCCAGTAGTATTGGGGGCTGGGAAGAGACCCAGTACTTC.